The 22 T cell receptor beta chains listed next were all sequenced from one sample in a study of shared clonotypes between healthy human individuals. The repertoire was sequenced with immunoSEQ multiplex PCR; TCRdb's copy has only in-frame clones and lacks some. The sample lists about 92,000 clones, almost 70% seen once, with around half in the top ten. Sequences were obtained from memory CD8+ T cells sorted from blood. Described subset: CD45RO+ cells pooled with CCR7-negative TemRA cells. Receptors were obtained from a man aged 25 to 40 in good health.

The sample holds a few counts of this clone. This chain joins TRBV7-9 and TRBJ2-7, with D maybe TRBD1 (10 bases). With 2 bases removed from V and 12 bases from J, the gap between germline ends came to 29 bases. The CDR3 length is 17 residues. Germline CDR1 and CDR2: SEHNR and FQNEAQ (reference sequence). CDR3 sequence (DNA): TGTGCCAGCAGCTTAAGAGATCCTGGGACAGGGGCTAGCGGGATGTACTTC. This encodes CASSLRDPGTGASGMYF.

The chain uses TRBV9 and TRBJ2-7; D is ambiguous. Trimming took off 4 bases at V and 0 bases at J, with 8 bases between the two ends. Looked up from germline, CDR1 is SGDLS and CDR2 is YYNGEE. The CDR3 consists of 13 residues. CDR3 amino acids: CASSPPRSYEQYF. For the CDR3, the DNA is TGTGCCAGCAGCCCACCTCGCTCCTACGAGCAGTACTTC.

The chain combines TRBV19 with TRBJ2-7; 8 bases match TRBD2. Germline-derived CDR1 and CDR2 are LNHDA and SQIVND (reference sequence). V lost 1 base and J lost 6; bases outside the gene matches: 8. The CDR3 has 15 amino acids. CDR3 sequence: CASSIAGGPRFEQYF. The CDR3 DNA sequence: TGTGCCAGTAGTATAGCGGGAGGGCCAAGATTCGAGCAGTACTTC.

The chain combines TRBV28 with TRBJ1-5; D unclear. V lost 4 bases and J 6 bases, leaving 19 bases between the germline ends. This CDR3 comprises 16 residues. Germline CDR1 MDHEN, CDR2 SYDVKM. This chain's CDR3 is CASSSRRILVGQPQHF. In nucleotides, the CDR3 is TGTGCCAGCAGTTCTCGAAGAATTTTAGTGGGTCAGCCCCAGCATTTT.

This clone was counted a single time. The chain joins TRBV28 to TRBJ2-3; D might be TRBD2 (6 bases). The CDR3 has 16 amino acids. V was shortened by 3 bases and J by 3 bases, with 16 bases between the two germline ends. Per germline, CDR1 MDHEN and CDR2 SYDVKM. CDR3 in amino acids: CASSFKVAAGTDTQYF. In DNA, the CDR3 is TGTGCCAGCAGTTTCAAGGTAGCGGCGGGAACAGATACGCAGTATTTT.

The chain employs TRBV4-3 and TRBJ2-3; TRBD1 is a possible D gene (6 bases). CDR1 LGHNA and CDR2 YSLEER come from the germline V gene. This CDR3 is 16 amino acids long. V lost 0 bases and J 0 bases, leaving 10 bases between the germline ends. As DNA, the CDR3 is TGCGCCAGCAGCCAAGATCAGGGGCTTAGCACAGATACGCAGTATTTT. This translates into CASSQDQGLSTDTQYF.

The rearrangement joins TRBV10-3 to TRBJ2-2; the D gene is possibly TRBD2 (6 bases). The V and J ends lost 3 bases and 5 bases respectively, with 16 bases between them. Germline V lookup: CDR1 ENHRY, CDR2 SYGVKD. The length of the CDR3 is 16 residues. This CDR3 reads CAISDLGTATTGELFF. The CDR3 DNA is TGTGCCATCAGTGATTTGGGGACTGCAACAACCGGGGAGCTGTTTTTT.

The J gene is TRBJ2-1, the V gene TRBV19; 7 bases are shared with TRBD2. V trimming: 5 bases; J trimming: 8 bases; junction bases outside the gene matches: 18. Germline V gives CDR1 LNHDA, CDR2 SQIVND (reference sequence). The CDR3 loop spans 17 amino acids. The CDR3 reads CASSREALAATNHEQFF. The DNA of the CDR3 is TGTGCCAGTAGTCGCGAGGCGCTAGCGGCCACGAACCATGAGCAGTTCTTC.

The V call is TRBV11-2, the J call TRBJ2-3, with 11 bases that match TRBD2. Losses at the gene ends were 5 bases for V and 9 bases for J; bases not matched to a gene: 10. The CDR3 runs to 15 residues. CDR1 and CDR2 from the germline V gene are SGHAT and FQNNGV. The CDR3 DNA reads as TGTGCCAGCAGCCTTGGGGTTAGCGGGGGGGACACGCAGTATTTT. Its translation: CASSLGVSGGDTQYF. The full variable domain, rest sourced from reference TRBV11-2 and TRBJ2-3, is EAGVAQSPRYKIIEKRQSVAFWCNPISGHATLYWYQQILGQGPKLLIQFQNNGVVDDSQLPKDRFSAERLKGVDSTLKIQPAKLEDSAVYLCASSLGVSGGDTQYFGPGTRLTVL.

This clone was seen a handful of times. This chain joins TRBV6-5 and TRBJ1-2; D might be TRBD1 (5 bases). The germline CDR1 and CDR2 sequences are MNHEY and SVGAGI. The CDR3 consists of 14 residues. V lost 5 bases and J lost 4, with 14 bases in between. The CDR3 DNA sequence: TGTGCCAGCAGTGAATTCCCGGGGCCCTATGGCTACACCTTC. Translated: CASSEFPGPYGYTF.

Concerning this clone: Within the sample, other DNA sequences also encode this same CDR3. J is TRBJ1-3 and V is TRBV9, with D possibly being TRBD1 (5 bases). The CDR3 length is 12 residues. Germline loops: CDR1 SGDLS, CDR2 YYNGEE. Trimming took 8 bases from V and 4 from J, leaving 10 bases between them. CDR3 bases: TGTGCCAGTAGGGGTTCAGGAAACACCATATATTTT. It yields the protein CASRGSGNTIYF. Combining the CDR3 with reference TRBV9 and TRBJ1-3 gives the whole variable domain DSGVTQTPKHLITATGQRVTLRCSPRSGDLSVYWYQQSLDQGLQFLIQYYNGEERAKGNILERFSAQQFPDLHSELNLSSLELGDSALYFCASRGSGNTIYFGEGSWLTVV.

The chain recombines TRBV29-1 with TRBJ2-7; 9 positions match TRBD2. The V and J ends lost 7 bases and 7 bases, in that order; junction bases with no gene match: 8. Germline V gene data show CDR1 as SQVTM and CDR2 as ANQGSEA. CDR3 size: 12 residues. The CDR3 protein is CSGVAGDGEQYF. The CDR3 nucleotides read TGCAGCGGAGTAGCGGGAGATGGGGAGCAGTACTTC.

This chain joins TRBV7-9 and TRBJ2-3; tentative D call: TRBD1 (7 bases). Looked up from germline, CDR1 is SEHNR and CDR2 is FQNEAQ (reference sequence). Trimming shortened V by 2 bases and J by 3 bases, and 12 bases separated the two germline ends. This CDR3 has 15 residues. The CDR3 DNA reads TGTGCCAGCAGCTTAATGGCAGGGGGGACAGATACGCAGTATTTT. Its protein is CASSLMAGGTDTQYF.

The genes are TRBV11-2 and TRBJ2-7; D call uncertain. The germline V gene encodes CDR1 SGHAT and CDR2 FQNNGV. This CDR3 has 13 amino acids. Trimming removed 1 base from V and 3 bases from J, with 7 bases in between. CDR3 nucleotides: TGTGCCAGCAGCTTAGTAAATCTCTACGAGCAGTACTTC. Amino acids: CASSLVNLYEQYF.

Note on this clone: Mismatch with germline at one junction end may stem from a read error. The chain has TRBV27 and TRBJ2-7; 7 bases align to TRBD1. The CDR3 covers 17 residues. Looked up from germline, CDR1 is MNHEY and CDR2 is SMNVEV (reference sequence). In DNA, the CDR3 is TGTGCCAGCAGTTTATCCCACCCCCCGGCAGGGGGTTACGGGCAGTACTTC. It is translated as CASSLSHPPAGGYGQYF.

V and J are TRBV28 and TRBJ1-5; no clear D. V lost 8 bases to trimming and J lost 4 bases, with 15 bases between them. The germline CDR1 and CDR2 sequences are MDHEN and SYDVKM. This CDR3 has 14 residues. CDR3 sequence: CASLGGEANQPQHF. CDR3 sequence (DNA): TGTGCCAGCCTAGGTGGGGAGGCAAATCAGCCCCAGCATTTT.

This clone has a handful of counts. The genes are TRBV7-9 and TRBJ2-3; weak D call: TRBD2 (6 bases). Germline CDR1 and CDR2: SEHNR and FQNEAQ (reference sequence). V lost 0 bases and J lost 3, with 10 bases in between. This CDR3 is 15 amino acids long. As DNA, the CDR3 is TGTGCCAGCAGCTTAGCGGCGGGATTAACAGATACGCAGTATTTT. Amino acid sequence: CASSLAAGLTDTQYF.

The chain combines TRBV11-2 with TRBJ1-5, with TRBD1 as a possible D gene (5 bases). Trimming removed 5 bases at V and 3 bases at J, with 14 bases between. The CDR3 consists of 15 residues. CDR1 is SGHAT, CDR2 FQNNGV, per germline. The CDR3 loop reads CASSPQGLPNQPQHF. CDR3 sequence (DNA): TGTGCCAGCAGCCCGCAGGGTCTCCCCAATCAGCCCCAGCATTTT.

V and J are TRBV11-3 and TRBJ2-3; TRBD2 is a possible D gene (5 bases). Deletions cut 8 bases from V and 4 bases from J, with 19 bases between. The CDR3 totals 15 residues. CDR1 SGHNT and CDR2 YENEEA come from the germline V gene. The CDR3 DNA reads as TGTGCCAGCCGGGCGGGTGGCGAGGGTTCAGATACGCAGTATTTT. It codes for CASRAGGEGSDTQYF. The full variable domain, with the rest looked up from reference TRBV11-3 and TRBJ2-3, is EAGVVQSPRYKIIEKKQPVAFWCNPISGHNTLYWYLQNLGQGPELLIRYENEEAVDDSQLPKDRFSAERLKGVDSTLKIQPAELGDSAVYLCASRAGGEGSDTQYFGPGTRLTVL.

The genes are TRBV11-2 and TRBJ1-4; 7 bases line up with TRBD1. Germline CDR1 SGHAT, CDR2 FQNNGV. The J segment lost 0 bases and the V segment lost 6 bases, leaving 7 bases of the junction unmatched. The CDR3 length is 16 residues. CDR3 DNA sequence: TGTGCCAGCAGTCGACAGGGAGGCGCAACTAATGAAAAACTGTTTTTT. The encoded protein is CASSRQGGATNEKLFF.

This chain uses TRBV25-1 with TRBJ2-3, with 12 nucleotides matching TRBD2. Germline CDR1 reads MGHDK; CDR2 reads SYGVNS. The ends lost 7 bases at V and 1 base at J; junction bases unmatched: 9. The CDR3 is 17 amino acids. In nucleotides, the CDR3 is TGTGCCAGCACCTCTCCAGCTAGCGGGAGGGGCACAGATACGCAGTATTTT. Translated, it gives CASTSPASGRGTDTQYF. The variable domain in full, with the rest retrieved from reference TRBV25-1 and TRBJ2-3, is EADIYQTPRYLVIGTGKKITLECSQTMGHDKMYWYQQDPGMELHLIHYSYGVNSTEKGDLSSESTVSRIRTEHFPLTLESARPSHTSQYLCASTSPASGRGTDTQYFGPGTRLTVL.

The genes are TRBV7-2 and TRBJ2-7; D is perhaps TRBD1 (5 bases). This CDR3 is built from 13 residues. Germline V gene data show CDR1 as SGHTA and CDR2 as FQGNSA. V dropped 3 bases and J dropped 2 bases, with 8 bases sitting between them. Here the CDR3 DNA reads TGTGCCAGCAGCTTTGACAGTACCTACGAGCAGTACTTC. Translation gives CASSFDSTYEQYF.